The clone carrying this TCR beta chain was seen more than once but under ten times. This sample was taken from a study of beta chain features in type 1 diabetes. Study-wide context: Healthy donors and patients had similar age, gender and cell yields.

cDNA synthesis used the whole RNA isolate, giving expressed TCRB sequences. Profiling relied on immunoSEQ multiplex PCR, and the TCRdb table lists in-frame clones only, not all of them. The sample has more than 300,000 clones; approximately 8% are singletons. Every participating donor gave one draw, a heparinised blood sample averaging about 116 mL. Markers CD45RO/CCR7/CD25/CD127/CD95/CD27 served to sort CD4+ naive, central memory, regulatory and stem cell-like memory cells. Purity exceeding 98% was reached by all sorted populations. Germline V gene lookup returns CDR1 SGHVS and CDR2 FNYEAQ. The CDR3 covers 14 residues. Between the trimmed V and J ends, which lost 3 bases and 1 base, there was a span of 9 bases.

The sequencing sample was made of central memory CD4+ T cells from blood. V usage is TRBV7-6 and J usage is TRBJ1-1; D is perhaps TRBD1 (5 bases). The sequence came from a woman under 30 in good health. CDR3 nucleotide sequence: TGTGCCAGCAGCTTGGGACGGGAGAACACTGAAGCTTTCTTT. Amino acids: CASSLGRENTEAFF.